Below, 26 T cell receptor beta chains from the same sample are listed, as sequenced in a study of CXCR3-negative and CXCR3-positive naive CD8 T cells (dated by TCRdb to about 2019). Results and caveats for the whole study, not just this receptor: Compared with CXCR3-negative naive cells, CXCR3-positive naive cells had TRB CDR3s with higher hydrophobicity (lower Kidera factor 4), lower energy, and higher strength and volume indices.

Their target antigens are unknown. TCRdb shows the sequencer as NextSeq 550. The Human TCR Profiling Kit (MiLaboratory) was used to make UMI-labeled 5' RACE TRB cDNA libraries. TCRdb reprocessed the reads, so every CDR3 protein sequence counts as one entry and DNA is not shown. In this sample's table one finds around 110,000 distinct CDR3 sequences. More than 0.3% of the sample is taken by the ten largest. Source material: naive CXCR3+ CD8+ T cells from blood. According to the study, the label for this sample's cell subset or site signals: CD45RO-CCR7+CD27+CD95- naive CD8+ T cells expressing CXCR3 (TNR3+). The receptors were gathered from a human donor in good health. Some clones in this sample may be carry-over from other donors' samples.

V usage is TRBV7-9 and J usage is TRBJ2-1. Germline-derived CDR1 and CDR2 are SEHNR and FQNEAQ (reference sequence). The CDR3 loop spans 13 amino acids. CDR3 in amino acids: CASNLGPLNEQFF.

This sequence joins TRBV4-3 and TRBJ1-2; the D call from TCRdb, TRBD1, cannot be confirmed without DNA. From germline, CDR1 is LGHNA and CDR2 YSLEER. The CDR3 has 16 amino acids. The CDR3 sequence is CASSPSSRGGGYGYTF.

This rearrangement joins TRBV6-2 or TRBV6-3 to TRBJ2-7. This CDR3 spans 13 amino acids. Germline V CDR1 and CDR2: MNHEY, SVGEGT. This CDR3 reads CASSPQSSYEQYF.

V is TRBV6-4 and J is TRBJ2-2; TCRdb returns TRBD1, unconfirmable since there is no DNA. CDR1 and CDR2 from the germline V gene are MRHNA and SNTAGT. The CDR3 is 12 amino acids. The CDR3 is CATGQPTGELFF.

V is TRBV15 and J is TRBJ2-5. This CDR3 is built from 15 residues. Germline V CDR1 and CDR2: LNHNV, YYDKDF (reference sequence). The CDR3 reads CATSRDGTNSETQYF.

This sequence joins TRBV7-9 and TRBJ1-5. CDR1 and CDR2 from the germline V gene are SEHNR and FQNEAQ (reference sequence). The CDR3 extends over 13 amino acids. The CDR3 spells CASSFDDNQPQHF.

The chain recombines TRBV11-2 with TRBJ2-7; TCRdb outputs TRBD1, but without DNA this stays unchecked. This CDR3 contains 15 residues. Germline V gene sequence: CDR1 SGHAT, CDR2 FQNNGV. CDR3 residues: CASSSPWGPSYEQYF. Full variable domain (missing parts from reference TRBV11-2 and TRBJ2-7): EAGVAQSPRYKIIEKRQSVAFWCNPISGHATLYWYQQILGQGPKLLIQFQNNGVVDDSQLPKDRFSAERLKGVDSTLKIQPAKLEDSAVYLCASSSPWGPSYEQYFGPGTRLTVT.

The V and J genes are TRBV4-3 and TRBJ2-7. The CDR3 is 15 residues long. CDR1 and CDR2 from the germline V gene are LGHNA and YSLEER. The CDR3 sequence: CASSQDGVGLNEQYF.

This chain uses TRBV14 with TRBJ2-7; TCRdb designates TRBD1, a call that cannot be tested without DNA. The V gene's germline CDR1 is SGHDN and CDR2 FVKESK. The CDR3 covers 13 residues. The CDR3 protein is CASSQPGGYEQYF.

The gene calls are TRBV7-9 and TRBJ1-6; TCRdb's D gene call, TRBD1, goes unchecked for lack of DNA. Germline V gene lookup returns CDR1 SEHNR and CDR2 FQNEAQ (reference sequence). This CDR3 comprises 12 residues. This CDR3 is CASSGDNAPLHF.

The chain uses TRBV6-5 and TRBJ2-7; TCRdb's D call of TRBD1 is untestable without DNA. The CDR3 totals 15 residues. Germline V CDR1 and CDR2: MNHEY, SVGAGI. The CDR3 spells CASSYSKGTLYEQYF.

The rearrangement uses TRBV15 and TRBJ2-5. Looked up from germline, CDR1 is LNHNV and CDR2 is YYDKDF (reference sequence). The CDR3 contains 15 residues. The CDR3 loop is CATSRDLGTQETQYF.

The chain couples TRBV7-3 to TRBJ1-1; TCRdb designates TRBD1, a call that cannot be tested without DNA. CDR3 length: 19 residues. The germline gives CDR1 SGHTA, CDR2 FQGTGA. Here the CDR3 reads CASSLTGGGRKTMNTEAFF. Combining the CDR3 with reference TRBV7-3 and TRBJ1-1 gives the whole variable domain GAGVSQTPSNKVTEKGKYVELRCDPISGHTALYWYRQSLGQGPEFLIYFQGTGAADDSGLPNDRFFAVRPEGSVSTLKIQRTERGDSAVYLCASSLTGGGRKTMNTEAFFGQGTRLTVV.

V gene TRBV7-6 combines with J gene TRBJ2-1; TCRdb selects TRBD2, and the lack of DNA leaves this call unchecked. The germline gives CDR1 SGHVS, CDR2 FNYEAQ. The CDR3 spans 11 residues. The CDR3 sequence is CASSSTSVAFF.

The chain combines TRBV6-2 or TRBV6-3 with TRBJ2-7. This CDR3 is built from 14 residues. Germline V lookup: CDR1 MNHEY, CDR2 SVGEGT. CDR3 residues: CASSYEGTPYEQYF.

CDR3 loop: CASSQGLLAGAADTQYF. This chain links TRBV4-1 with TRBJ2-3; absent DNA, TCRdb's TRBD2 call cannot be checked. Germline assignment: CDR1 MGHRA and CDR2 YSYEKL. This CDR3 spans 17 amino acids.

The V call is TRBV9, the J call TRBJ2-1; TCRdb reports TRBD2, a call that lacks DNA to check it against. The CDR3 spans 15 residues. The germline CDR1 and CDR2 sequences are SGDLS and YYNGEE. CDR3 protein: CASSPPGTRWNEQFF.

This chain links TRBV29-1 with TRBJ2-2; TCRdb's D call, TRBD1, is unchecked because there is no DNA. Germline values: CDR1 SQVTM, CDR2 ANQGSEA. The CDR3 has 15 amino acids. CDR3 in amino acids: CSVFGQGGNTGELFF.

This sequence joins TRBV28 and TRBJ2-7. The V gene's germline CDR1 is MDHEN and CDR2 SYDVKM. The CDR3 is 14 residues long. The CDR3 spells CASTVGSEAYEQYF.

This chain uses TRBV29-1 with TRBJ2-7; the D call of TRBD1 rests on TCRdb alone, since no DNA is present to check it. CDR1 SQVTM and CDR2 ANQGSEA come from the germline V gene. The CDR3 consists of 16 residues. CDR3: CSVEEAVTGSSYEQYF.

The J gene is TRBJ1-1, the V gene TRBV7-9; with no DNA, the TCRdb D assignment of TRBD1 cannot be verified. The CDR3 has 14 amino acids. CDR1 and CDR2 from the germline V gene are SEHNR and FQNEAQ (reference sequence). The CDR3 sequence: CASSLGTGDTEAFF.

This sequence joins TRBV29-1 and TRBJ1-1; TCRdb lists TRBD1, though no DNA is available to test this call. Germline loops: CDR1 SQVTM, CDR2 ANQGSEA. This CDR3 region has 14 residues. CDR3 sequence: CSVAPGGADTEAFF.

The chain carries TRBV7-3 and TRBJ1-1; TCRdb's D call, TRBD1, is unchecked because there is no DNA. This CDR3 is built from 14 residues. The V gene's germline CDR1 is SGHTA and CDR2 FQGTGA. CDR3: CASSPSTDNTEAFF.

The gene calls are TRBV10-1 and TRBJ2-7; the D call from TCRdb, TRBD2, cannot be confirmed without DNA. The CDR3 is made up of 14 amino acids. Germline CDR1 WNHNN, CDR2 SYGVQD (reference sequence). This chain's CDR3 is CASSESGRLHEQYF.

This chain uses TRBV20-1 with TRBJ2-7; TCRdb gives TRBD2 as the D gene, but with no DNA this cannot be confirmed. This CDR3 comprises 12 residues. Germline CDR1 is DFQATT and CDR2 is SNEGSKA (reference sequence). The CDR3 loop reads CSARREGHEQYF.

The chain recombines TRBV5-1 with TRBJ2-5; TCRdb lists TRBD1, though no DNA is available to test this call. Germline assignment: CDR1 SGHRS and CDR2 YFSETQ. The CDR3 loop spans 14 amino acids. This CDR3 reads CASSPTPGQETQYF.